This entry features one T cell receptor beta chain sequence. This entry is derived from a study of technical replicates of blood from several donors. Losses at the gene ends were 5 bases for V and 6 bases for J; bases not matched to a gene: 10. Germline values: CDR1 MDHEN, CDR2 SYDVKM. The CDR3 contains 15 residues. Sequencing was performed with immunoSEQ multiplex PCR; in TCRdb, only in-frame clones are kept and a portion is missing. The sample holds 84,000 or so clones; 93% are singletons and the top ten take roughly 0.26%. The V and J genes are TRBV28 and TRBJ2-1; 7 bases align to TRBD1. The TCR sequence derives from a human donor in good health. Specimen: T cells isolated from PBMCs. The CDR3 nucleotides are TGTGCCAGCAGTCCATCGGGACAGACAACCAATGAGCAGTTCTTC. Encoded protein: CASSPSGQTTNEQFF.